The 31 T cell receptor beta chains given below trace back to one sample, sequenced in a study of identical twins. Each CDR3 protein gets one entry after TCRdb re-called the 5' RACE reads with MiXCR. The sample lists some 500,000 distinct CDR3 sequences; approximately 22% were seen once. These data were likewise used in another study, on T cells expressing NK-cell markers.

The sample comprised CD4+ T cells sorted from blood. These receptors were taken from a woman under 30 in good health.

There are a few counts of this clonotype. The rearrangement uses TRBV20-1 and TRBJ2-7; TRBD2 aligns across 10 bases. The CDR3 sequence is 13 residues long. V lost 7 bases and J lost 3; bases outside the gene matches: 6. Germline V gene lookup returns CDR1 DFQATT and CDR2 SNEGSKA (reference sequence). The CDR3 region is CSGQLAGLYEQYF. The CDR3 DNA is TGCAGTGGCCAACTAGCGGGGCTCTACGAGCAGTACTTC.

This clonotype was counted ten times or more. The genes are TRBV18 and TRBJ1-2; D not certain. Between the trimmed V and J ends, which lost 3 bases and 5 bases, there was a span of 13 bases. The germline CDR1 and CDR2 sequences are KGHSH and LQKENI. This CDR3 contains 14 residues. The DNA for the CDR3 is TGTGCCAGCTCACCGGCAGGCATGGAATATGGCTACACCTTC. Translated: CASSPAGMEYGYTF.

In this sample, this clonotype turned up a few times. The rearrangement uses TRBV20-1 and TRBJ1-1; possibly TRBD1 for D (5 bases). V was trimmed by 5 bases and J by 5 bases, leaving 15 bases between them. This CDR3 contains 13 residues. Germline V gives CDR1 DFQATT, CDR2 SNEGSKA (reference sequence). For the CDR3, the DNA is TGCAGTGCTCAGCCCGGGGGGAGGACTGAAGCTTTCTTT. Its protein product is CSAQPGGRTEAFF.

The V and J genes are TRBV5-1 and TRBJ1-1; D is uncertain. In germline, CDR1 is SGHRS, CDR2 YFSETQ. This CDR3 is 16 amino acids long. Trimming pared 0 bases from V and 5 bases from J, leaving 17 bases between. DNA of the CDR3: TGCGCCAGCAGCTTGGAGGCCGGCGGGGTGTTTACTGAAGCTTTCTTT. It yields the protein CASSLEAGGVFTEAFF.

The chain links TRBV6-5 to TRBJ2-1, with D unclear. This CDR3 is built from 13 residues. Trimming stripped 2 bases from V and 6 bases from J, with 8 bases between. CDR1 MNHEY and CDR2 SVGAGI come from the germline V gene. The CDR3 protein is CASSYAERNEQFF. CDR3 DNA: TGTGCCAGCAGTTACGCGGAGCGCAATGAGCAGTTCTTC.

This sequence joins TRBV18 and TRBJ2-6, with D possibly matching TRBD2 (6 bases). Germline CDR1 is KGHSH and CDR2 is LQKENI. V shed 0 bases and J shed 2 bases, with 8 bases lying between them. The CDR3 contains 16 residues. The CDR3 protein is CASSPPRGTGANVLTF. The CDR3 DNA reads TGTGCCAGCTCACCACCTCGCGGGACTGGGGCCAACGTCCTGACTTTC.

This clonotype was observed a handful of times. The CDR3: CSASDRFTEAFF. CDR3 coding DNA: TGCAGTGCAAGCGACCGGTTCACTGAAGCTTTCTTT. The chain joins TRBV20-1 to TRBJ1-1; D is undetermined. Germline CDR1 is DFQATT and CDR2 is SNEGSKA (reference sequence). CDR3 length: 12 amino acids. With 6 bases removed from V and 4 bases from J, the gap between germline ends came to 12 bases.

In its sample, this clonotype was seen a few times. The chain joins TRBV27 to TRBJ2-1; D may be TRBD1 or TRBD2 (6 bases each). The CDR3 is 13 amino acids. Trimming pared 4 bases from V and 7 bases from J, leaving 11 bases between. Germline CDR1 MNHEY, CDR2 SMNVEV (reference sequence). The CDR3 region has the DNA TGTGCCAGCAGTTCGGGGGCGCGGAATGAGCAGTTCTTC. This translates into CASSSGARNEQFF.

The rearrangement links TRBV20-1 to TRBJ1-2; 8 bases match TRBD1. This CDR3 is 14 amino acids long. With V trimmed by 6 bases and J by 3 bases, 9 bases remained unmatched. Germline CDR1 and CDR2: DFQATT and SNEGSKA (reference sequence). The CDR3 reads CSASNPQGDYGYTF. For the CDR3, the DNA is TGCAGTGCGTCAAACCCACAGGGGGACTATGGCTACACCTTC.

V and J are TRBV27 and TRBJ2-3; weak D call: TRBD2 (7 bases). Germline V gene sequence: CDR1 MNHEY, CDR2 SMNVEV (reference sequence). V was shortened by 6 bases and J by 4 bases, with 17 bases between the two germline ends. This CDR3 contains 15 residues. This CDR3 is CASSLGGAQADTQYF. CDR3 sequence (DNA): TGTGCCAGCAGCTTGGGGGGGGCGCAGGCAGATACGCAGTATTTT.

The DNA for the CDR3 is TGCGCCAGCAGCTTAGGAAGAGAAGGAGATACGCAGTATTTT. It translates to CASSLGREGDTQYF. The chain couples TRBV5-1 to TRBJ2-3; D ambiguous. V shed 2 bases and J shed 5 bases, with 12 bases lying between them. In germline, CDR1 is SGHRS, CDR2 YFSETQ. The CDR3 contains 14 residues.

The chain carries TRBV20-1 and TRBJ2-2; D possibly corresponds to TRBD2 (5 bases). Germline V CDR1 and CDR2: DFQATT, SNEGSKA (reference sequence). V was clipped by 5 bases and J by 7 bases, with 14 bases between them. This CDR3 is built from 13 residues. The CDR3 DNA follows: TGCAGTGCTGCAGAGGGATTAGGCGGGGAGCTGTTTTTT. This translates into CSAAEGLGGELFF.

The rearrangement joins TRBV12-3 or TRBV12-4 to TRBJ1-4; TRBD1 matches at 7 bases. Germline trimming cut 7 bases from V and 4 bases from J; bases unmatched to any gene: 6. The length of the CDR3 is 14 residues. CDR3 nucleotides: TGTGCCAGCACGAAAGGGACAGTTAATGAAAAACTGTTTTTT. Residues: CASTKGTVNEKLFF.

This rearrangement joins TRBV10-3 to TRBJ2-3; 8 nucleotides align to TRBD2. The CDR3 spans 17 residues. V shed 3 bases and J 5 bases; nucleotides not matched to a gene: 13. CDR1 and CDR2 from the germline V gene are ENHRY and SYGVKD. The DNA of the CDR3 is TGTGCCATCAGTGACCCTCAATTCGCGGGGGGTGGAGATACGCAGTATTTT. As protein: CAISDPQFAGGGDTQYF.

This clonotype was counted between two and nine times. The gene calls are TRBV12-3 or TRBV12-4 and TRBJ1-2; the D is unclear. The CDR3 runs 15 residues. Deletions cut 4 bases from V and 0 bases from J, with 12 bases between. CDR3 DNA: TGTGCCAGCAGTTATACCCGGAAGACTAACTATGGCTACACCTTC. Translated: CASSYTRKTNYGYTF.

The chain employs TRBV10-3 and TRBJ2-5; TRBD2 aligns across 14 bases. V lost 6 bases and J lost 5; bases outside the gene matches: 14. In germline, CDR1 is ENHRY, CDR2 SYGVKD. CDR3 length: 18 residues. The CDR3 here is CAISWGLAGADSGETQYF. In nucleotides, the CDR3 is TGTGCCATCAGCTGGGGACTAGCGGGAGCGGATTCCGGGGAGACCCAGTACTTC.

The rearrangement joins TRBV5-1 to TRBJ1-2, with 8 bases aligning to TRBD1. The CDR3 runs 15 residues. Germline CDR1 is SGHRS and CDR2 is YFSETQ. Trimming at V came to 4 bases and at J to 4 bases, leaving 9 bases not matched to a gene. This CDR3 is CASSETGTGPYGYTF. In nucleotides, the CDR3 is TGCGCCAGCAGCGAAACCGGGACAGGACCCTATGGCTACACCTTC.

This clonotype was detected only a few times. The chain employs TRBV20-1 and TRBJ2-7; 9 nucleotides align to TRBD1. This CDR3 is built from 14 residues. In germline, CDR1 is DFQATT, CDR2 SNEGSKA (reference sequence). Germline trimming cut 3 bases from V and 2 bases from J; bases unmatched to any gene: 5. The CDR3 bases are TGCAGTGCTAGCGGGACAGGGACAACCTACGAGCAGTACTTC. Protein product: CSASGTGTTYEQYF.

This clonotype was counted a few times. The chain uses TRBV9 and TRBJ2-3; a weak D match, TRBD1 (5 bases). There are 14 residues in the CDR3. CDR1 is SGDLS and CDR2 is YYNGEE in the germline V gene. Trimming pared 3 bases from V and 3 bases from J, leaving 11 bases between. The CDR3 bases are TGTGCCAGCAGCGCCTCAGGGAAGACAGATACGCAGTATTTT. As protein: CASSASGKTDTQYF.

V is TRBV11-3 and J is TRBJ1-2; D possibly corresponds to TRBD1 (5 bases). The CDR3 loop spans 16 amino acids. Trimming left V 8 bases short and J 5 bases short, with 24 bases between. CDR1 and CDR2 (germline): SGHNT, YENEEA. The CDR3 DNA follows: TGTGCCAGCGGAATTAGACGGGACGTTTTACTTTATGGCTACACCTTC. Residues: CASGIRRDVLLYGYTF. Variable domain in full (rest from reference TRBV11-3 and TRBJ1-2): EAGVVQSPRYKIIEKKQPVAFWCNPISGHNTLYWYLQNLGQGPELLIRYENEEAVDDSQLPKDRFSAERLKGVDSTLKIQPAELGDSAVYLCASGIRRDVLLYGYTFGSGTRLTVV.

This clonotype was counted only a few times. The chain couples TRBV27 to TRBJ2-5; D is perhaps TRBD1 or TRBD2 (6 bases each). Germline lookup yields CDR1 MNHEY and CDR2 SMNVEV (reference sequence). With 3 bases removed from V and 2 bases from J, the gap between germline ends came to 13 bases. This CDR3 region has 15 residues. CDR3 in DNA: TGTGCCAGCAGTTTTTGGGGGGCGACTCAAGAGACCCAGTACTTC. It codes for CASSFWGATQETQYF.

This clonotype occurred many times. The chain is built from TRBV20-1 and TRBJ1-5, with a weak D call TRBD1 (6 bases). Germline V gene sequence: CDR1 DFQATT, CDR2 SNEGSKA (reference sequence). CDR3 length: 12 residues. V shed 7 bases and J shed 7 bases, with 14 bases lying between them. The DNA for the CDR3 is TGCAGTGTAAGGGGGGGGTTCCAGCCCCAGCATTTT. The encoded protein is CSVRGGFQPQHF.

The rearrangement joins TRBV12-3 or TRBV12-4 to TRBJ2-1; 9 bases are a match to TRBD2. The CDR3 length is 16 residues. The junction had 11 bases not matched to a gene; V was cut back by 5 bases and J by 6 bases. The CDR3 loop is CASSPPLAGSINEQFF. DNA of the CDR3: TGTGCCAGCAGTCCTCCCCTAGCGGGGTCGATCAATGAGCAGTTCTTC.

CDR3 sequence (DNA): TGTGCCAGCAGGGCTACAGACATGAACACTGAAGCTTTCTTT. Its translation: CASRATDMNTEAFF. V is TRBV2 and J is TRBJ1-1; D call uncertain. V was cut by 6 bases and J by 0 bases, with 11 bases left in between. The CDR3 has 14 residues. CDR1 is SNHLY, CDR2 FYNNEI, per germline.

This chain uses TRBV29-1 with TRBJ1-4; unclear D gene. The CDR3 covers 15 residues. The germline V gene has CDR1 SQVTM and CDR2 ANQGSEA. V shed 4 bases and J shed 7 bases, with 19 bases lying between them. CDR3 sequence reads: CSVAKAGSTAEKLFF. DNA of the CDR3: TGCAGCGTTGCCAAGGCGGGCTCTACCGCTGAAAAACTGTTTTTT.

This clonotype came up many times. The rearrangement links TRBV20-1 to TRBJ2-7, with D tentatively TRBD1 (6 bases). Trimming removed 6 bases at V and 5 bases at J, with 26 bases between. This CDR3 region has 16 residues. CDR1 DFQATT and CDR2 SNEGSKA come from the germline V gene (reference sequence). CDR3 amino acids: CSALENRAGLSHEQYF. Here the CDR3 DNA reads TGCAGTGCCTTAGAAAACAGGGCCGGACTTAGTCACGAGCAGTACTTC.

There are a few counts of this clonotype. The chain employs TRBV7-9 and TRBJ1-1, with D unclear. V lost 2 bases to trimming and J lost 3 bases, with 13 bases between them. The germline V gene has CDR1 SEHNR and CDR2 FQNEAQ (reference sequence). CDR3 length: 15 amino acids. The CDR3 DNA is TGTGCCAGCAGCTTAATGGAGGTCACTTACACTGAAGCTTTCTTT. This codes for CASSLMEVTYTEAFF. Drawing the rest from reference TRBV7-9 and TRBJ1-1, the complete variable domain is DTGVSQNPRHKITKRGQNVTFRCDPISEHNRLYWYRQTLGQGPEFLTYFQNEAQLEKSRLLSDRFSAERPKGSFSTLEIQRTEQGDSAMYLCASSLMEVTYTEAFFGQGTRLTVV.

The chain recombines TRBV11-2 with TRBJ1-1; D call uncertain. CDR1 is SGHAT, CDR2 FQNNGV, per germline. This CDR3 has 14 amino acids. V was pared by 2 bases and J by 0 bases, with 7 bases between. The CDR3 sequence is CASSLSWVNTEAFF. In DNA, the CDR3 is TGTGCCAGCAGCTTATCCTGGGTGAACACTGAAGCTTTCTTT.

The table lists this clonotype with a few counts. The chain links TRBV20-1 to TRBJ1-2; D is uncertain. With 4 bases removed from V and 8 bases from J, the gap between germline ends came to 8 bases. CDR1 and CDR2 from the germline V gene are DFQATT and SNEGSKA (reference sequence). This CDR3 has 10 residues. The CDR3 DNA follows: TGCAGTGCTACAGCCAGCGGCTACACCTTC. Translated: CSATASGYTF.

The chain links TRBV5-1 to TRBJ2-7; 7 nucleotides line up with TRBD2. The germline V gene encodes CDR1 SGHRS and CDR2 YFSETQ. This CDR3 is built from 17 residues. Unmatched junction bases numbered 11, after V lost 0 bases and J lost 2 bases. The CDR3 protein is CASSLASRGRWAYEQYF. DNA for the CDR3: TGCGCCAGCAGCTTGGCCAGTCGCGGGAGATGGGCCTACGAGCAGTACTTC.

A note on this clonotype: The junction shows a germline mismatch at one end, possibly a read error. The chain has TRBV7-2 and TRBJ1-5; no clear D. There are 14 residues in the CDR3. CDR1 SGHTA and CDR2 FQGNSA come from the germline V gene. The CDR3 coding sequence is TGTGCCTGCAGCCCCCATTCGAGGGATCAGCCCCAGCATTTT. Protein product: CACSPHSRDQPQHF.